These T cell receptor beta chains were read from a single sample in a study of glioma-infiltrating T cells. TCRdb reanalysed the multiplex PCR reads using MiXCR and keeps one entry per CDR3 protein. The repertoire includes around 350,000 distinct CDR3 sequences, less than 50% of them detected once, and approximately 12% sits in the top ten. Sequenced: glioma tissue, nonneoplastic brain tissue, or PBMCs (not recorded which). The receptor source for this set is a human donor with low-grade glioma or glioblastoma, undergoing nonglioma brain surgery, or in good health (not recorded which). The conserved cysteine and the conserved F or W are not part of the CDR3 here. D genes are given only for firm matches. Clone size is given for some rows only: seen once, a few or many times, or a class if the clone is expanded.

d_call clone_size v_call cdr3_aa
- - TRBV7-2 ASSRASTSYNEKF
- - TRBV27 AGSLYPGVSPDTQH
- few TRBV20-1 SARTPNSGANVLT
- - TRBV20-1 SAKDRDVTYEQY
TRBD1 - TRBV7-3 ASTGGVWTEAF
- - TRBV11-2 ASSLAGGAGNTIY
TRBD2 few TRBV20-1 SASPRASGSLYEQY
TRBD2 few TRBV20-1 SARGRYNEQF
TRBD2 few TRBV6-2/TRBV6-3 ASSPPTSGNNEQF
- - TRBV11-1 ASSQGGIRSPLH
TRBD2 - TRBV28 ASSLLLAGEDTGELF
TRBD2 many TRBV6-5 ASSYSKRSSGRGTQY
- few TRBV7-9 ASSSRKSEQF
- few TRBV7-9 ASRPDRTYGYT
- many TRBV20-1 SARDWLGPDTQY
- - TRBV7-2 GSPPGAAYEQY
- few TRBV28 ASSYAAVRTTNEKLF
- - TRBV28 ASSLPPIADTQY
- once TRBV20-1 SARDVLGSYKQY
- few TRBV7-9 ASSLRGNEAF
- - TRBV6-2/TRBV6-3 ASSFSHRDLGSYEQY
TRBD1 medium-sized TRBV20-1 SASQGNIEQF
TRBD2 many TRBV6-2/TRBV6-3 ASSPSRAGVYNEQF